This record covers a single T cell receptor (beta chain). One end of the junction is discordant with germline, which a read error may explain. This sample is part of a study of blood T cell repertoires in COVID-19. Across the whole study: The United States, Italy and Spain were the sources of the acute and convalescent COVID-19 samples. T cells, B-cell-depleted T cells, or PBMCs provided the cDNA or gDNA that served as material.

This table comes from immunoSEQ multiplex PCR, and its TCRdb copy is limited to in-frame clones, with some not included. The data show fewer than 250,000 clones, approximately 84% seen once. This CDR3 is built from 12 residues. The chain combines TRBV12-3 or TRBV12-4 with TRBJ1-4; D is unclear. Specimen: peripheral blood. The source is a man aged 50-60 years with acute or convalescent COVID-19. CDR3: CASSFLPGKPIF. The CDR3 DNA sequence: TGTGCCAGCAGTTTTTTGCCGGGGAAACCGATTTTT.